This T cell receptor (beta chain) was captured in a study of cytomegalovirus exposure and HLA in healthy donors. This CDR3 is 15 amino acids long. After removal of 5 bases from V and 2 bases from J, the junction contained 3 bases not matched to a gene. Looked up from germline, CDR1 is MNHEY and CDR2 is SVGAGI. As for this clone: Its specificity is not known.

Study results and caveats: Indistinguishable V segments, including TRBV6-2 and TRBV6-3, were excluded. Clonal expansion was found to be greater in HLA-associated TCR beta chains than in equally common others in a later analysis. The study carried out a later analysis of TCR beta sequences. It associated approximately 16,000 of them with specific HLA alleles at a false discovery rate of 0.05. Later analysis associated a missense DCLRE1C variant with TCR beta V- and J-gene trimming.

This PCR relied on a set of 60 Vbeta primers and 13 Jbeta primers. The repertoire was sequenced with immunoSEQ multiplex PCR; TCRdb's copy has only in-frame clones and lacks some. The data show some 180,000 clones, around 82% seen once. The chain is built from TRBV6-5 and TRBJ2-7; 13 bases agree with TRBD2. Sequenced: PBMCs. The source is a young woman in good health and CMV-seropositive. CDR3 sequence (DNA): TGTGCCAGCAGTGGGACTAGCGGGGCTACCTACGAGCAGTACTTC. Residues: CASSGTSGATYEQYF.